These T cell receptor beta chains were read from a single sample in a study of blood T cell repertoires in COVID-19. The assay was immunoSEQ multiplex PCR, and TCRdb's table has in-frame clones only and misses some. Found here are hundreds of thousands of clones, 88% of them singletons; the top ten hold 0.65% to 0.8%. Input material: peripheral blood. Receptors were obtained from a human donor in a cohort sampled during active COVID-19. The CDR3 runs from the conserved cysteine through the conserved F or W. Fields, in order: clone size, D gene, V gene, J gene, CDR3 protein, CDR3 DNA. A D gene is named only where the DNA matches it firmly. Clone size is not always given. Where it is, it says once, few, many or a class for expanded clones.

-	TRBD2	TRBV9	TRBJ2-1	CASSATSGSSYNEQFF	TGTGCCAGCAGCGCGACTAGCGGGAGCTCCTACAATGAGCAGTTCTTC
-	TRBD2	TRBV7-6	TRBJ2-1	CASSWGLAGNEQFF	TGTGCCAGCAGCTGGGGACTAGCTGGGAATGAGCAGTTCTTC
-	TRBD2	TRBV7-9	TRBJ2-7	CASSSSDGTSPYEQYF	TGTGCCAGCAGCTCTAGCGATGGGACTAGTCCCTACGAGCAGTACTTC
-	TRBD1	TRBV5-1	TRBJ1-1	CASSLQGWNTEAFF	TGCGCCAGCAGCTTACAGGGGTGGAACACTGAAGCTTTCTTT
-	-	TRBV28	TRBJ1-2	CASSLGTYANYGYTF	TGTGCCAGCAGTTTAGGGACATACGCTAACTATGGCTACACCTTC
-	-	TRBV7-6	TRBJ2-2	CASSYQGELFF	TGTGCCAGCAGCTATCAAGGGGAGCTGTTTTTT
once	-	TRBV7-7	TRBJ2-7	CASSLAVRGEQYF	TGTGCTAGCAGCTTAGCGGTTAGGGGCGAGCAGTACTTC
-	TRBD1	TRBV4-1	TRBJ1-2	CASSRQGARVYTF	TGCGCCAGCAGCCGACAGGGGGCAAGGGTCTACACCTTC
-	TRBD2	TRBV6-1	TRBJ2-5	CASSERWAGEAETQYF	TGTGCCAGCAGTGAACGGTGGGCGGGAGAGGCAGAGACCCAGTACTTC
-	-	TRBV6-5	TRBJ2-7	CASSWGRSSYEQYF	TGTGCCAGCAGTTGGGGCAGAAGTAGCTACGAGCAGTACTTC
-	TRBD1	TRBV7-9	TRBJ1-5	CASSPRQGSNQPQHF	TGTGCCAGCAGCCCGCGACAGGGGAGCAATCAGCCCCAGCATTTT
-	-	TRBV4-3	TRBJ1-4	CASSQVGREKLFF	TGCGCCAGCAGCCAAGTGGGGCGCGAAAAACTGTTTTTT
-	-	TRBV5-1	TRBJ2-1	CASSAGISGFNEQFF	TGCGCCAGCAGCGCCGGGATATCAGGATTTAATGAGCAGTTCTTC
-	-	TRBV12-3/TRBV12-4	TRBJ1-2	CASSFLYGYTF	TGTGCCAGCAGTTTTCTCTATGGCTACACCTTC
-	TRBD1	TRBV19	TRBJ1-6	CASNLQGARSPLHF	TGTGCCAGTAATTTACAGGGGGCCCGATCACCCCTCCACTTT
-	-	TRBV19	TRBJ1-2	CATSGFGYTF	TGTGCCACATCAGGGTTCGGCTACACCTTC
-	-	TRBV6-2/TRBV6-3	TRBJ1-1	CASSSGRANTEAFF	TGTGCCAGCAGTTCGGGCAGGGCGAACACTGAAGCTTTCTTT
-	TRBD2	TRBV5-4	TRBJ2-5	CASSSLAVGEQETQYF	TGTGCCAGCAGCTCTCTAGCGGTCGGGGAACAAGAGACCCAGTACTTC
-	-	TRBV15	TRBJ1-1	CATSRDFGTRGTEAFF	TGTGCCACCAGCAGAGACTTTGGGACTAGGGGCACTGAAGCTTTCTTT
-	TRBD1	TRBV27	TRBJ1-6	CASSLDRGRSPLHF	TGTGCCAGCAGTTTAGACAGGGGGCGTTCACCCCTCCACTTT
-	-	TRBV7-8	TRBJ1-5	CASSPGGSYQPQHF	TGTGCCAGCAGCCCCGGTGGTAGCTATCAGCCCCAGCATTTT
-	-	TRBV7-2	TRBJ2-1	CASSPTYDNEQFF	TGTGCCAGCAGCCCAACATACGACAATGAGCAGTTCTTC